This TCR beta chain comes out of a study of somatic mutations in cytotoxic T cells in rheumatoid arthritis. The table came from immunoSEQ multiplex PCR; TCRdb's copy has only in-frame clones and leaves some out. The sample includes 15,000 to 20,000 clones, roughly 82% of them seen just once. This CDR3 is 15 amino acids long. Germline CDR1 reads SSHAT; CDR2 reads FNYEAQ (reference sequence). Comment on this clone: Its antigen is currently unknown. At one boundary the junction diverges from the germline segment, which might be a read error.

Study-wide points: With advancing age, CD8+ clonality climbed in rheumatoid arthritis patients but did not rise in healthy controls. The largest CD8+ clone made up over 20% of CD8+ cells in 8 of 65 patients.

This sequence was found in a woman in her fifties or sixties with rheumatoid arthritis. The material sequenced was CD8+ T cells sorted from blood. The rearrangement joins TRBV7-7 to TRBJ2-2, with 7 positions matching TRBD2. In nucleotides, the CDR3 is TGTGCTAGCAGCGCCAGCGGGGCGAACACCGGGGAGCTGTTTTTT. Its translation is CASSASGANTGELFF.